These 9 T cell receptor beta chains were all obtained from the same sample, sequenced in a study of cytomegalovirus exposure and HLA in healthy donors. The PCR made use of 60 Vbeta and 13 Jbeta primers. Here immunoSEQ multiplex PCR was the method, and the copy in TCRdb shows in-frame clones only, minus some. The profile covers about 170,000 clones, with roughly 80% appearing a single time and about 2.5% taken by the ten largest. The material sequenced was PBMCs. All receptors come from a male donor in good health and CMV-seronegative.

The chain employs TRBV6-5 and TRBJ1-5; TRBD1 agrees at 7 bases. The length of the CDR3 is 15 residues. Looked up from germline, CDR1 is MNHEY and CDR2 is SVGAGI. V lost 6 bases and J lost 3; bases outside the gene matches: 8. CDR3 DNA: TGTGCCAGCAGGCTCGGACAGGTAGACAATCAGCCCCAGCATTTT. Protein product: CASRLGQVDNQPQHF.

As DNA, the CDR3 is TGCGCCAGCAGCCAGACTAGCCGCGAGACCCAGTACTTC. Amino acid sequence: CASSQTSRETQYF. V usage is TRBV4-3 and J usage is TRBJ2-5; 7 positions match TRBD2. Germline V gene data show CDR1 as LGHNA and CDR2 as YSLEER. V shed 3 bases and J 5 bases; nucleotides not matched to a gene: 3. This CDR3 is 13 amino acids long.

The chain joins TRBV27 to TRBJ1-1; D may be TRBD1 (5 bases). In germline, CDR1 is MNHEY, CDR2 SMNVEV (reference sequence). Between the trimmed V and J ends, which lost 5 bases and 0 bases, there was a span of 7 bases. CDR3 length equals 13 residues. The CDR3 sequence: CASSTGMNTEAFF. The CDR3 DNA follows: TGTGCCAGCAGTACAGGTATGAACACTGAAGCTTTCTTT.

The chain uses TRBV6-5 and TRBJ1-4, with D perhaps TRBD1 (5 bases). This CDR3 has 12 residues. Per germline, CDR1 MNHEY and CDR2 SVGAGI. The germline V and J ends were trimmed by 7 bases and 5 bases, with 8 bases remaining between them. CDR3 protein: CASTGRNEKLFF. As DNA, the CDR3 is TGTGCCAGCACAGGGAGGAATGAAAAACTGTTTTTT.

This clone has only a few counts. The chain is built from TRBV30 and TRBJ2-7, with 7 bases fitting TRBD1. The germline CDR1 and CDR2 sequences are GTSNPN and SVGIG (reference sequence). Trimming removed 1 base from V and 3 bases from J; junction bases left unmatched: 9. This CDR3 has 15 residues. CDR3 loop: CAWSDSRQGGYEQYF. The CDR3, as DNA: TGTGCCTGGAGTGATTCCAGACAGGGTGGCTACGAGCAGTACTTC.

V and J are TRBV5-5 and TRBJ1-2, with a possible D match to TRBD1 (5 bases). Trimming stripped 4 bases from V and 4 bases from J, with 17 bases between. This CDR3 has 15 residues. Germline CDR1 is SGHKS and CDR2 is YYEKEE (reference sequence). Here the CDR3 reads CASSRDYGNPYGYTF. For the CDR3, the DNA is TGTGCCAGCAGCCGGGACTATGGTAACCCCTATGGCTACACCTTC.

This clone was detected a few times. The rearrangement joins TRBV18 to TRBJ1-4; 7 bases are shared with TRBD1. CDR1 and CDR2 (germline): KGHSH, LQKENI. The CDR3 runs to 15 residues. V lost 8 bases and J lost 0; bases outside the gene matches: 6. The CDR3 DNA reads as TGTGCCAGCCACGGACAGGCAACAACTAATGAAAAACTGTTTTTT. It translates to CASHGQATTNEKLFF.

This chain connects TRBV6-6 to TRBJ1-5; D is unresolved. The CDR3 contains 14 residues. Germline CDR1 is MNHNY and CDR2 is SVGAGI (reference sequence). Trimming removed 0 bases at V and 9 bases at J, with 12 bases between. CDR3 amino acids: CASSYSGDPRPQHF. CDR3 coding DNA: TGTGCCAGCAGTTACTCGGGAGACCCCCGGCCCCAGCATTTT.

The V call is TRBV11-2, the J call TRBJ1-2; the match to TRBD1 covers 10 bases. The ends lost 4 bases at V and 3 bases at J; junction bases unmatched: 11. The CDR3 sequence is 17 residues long. The V gene's germline CDR1 is SGHAT and CDR2 FQNNGV. In nucleotides, the CDR3 is TGTGCCAGCAGCTGGTCCCGGGACAGGGGATGGGACTATGGCTACACCTTC. It yields the protein CASSWSRDRGWDYGYTF.